The 32 T cell receptor beta chains below come from one sample, sequenced in a study of glioma-infiltrating T cells. Amplification of TCR alpha and beta CDR3 regions from RNA used iRepertoire nested multiplex PCR. MiXCR was run by TCRdb on the multiplex PCR reads, yielding one entry per CDR3 protein. The data show 85,000 to 110,000 distinct CDR3 sequences, about 30% seen once. The sample comprised glioma tissue, nonneoplastic brain tissue, or PBMCs (not recorded which). The source is a human donor with low-grade glioma or glioblastoma, undergoing nonglioma brain surgery, or in good health (not recorded which).

With respect to this clonotype: Possible read error: a much larger clone is one base away. The rearrangement uses TRBV7-2 and TRBJ1-1; the D is unclear. CDR1 and CDR2 (germline): SGHTA, FQGNSA. Trimming took 1 base from V and 1 from J, leaving 10 bases between them. CDR3 size: 15 residues. The CDR3: CASSLVGWGNTEAFF. CDR3 nucleotide sequence: TGTGCCAGCAGCTTAGTTGGGTGGGGGAACACTGAAGCTTTCTTT.

V is TRBV30 and J is TRBJ1-4; D call uncertain. Between the trimmed V and J ends, which lost 0 bases and 7 bases, there was a span of 12 bases. The CDR3 spans 14 residues. Germline lookup yields CDR1 GTSNPN and CDR2 SVGIG (reference sequence). In DNA, the CDR3 is TGTGCCTGGAGTGTACTGGGCAGATCTGAAAAACTGTTTTTT. This codes for CAWSVLGRSEKLFF.

This clonotype has a handful of counts. The gene calls are TRBV27 and TRBJ2-5; D is unclear. Trimming removed 6 bases from V and 4 bases from J, with 12 bases in between. This CDR3 has 13 residues. CDR1 and CDR2 (germline): MNHEY, SMNVEV (reference sequence). The CDR3 nucleotides are TGTGCCAGCAGGAACTATTCCTTAGAGACCCAGTACTTC. Amino acids: CASRNYSLETQYF.

This clonotype has just a few counts. The chain couples TRBV24-1 to TRBJ2-2, with D uncertain. Looked up from germline, CDR1 is KGHDR and CDR2 is SFDVKD. The CDR3 is 12 residues long. Trimming took off 9 bases at V and 6 bases at J, with 10 bases between the two ends. CDR3 residues: CATSLGPGELFF. CDR3 nucleotide sequence: TGTGCCACCTCTTTGGGTCCCGGGGAGCTGTTTTTT.

This clonotype was seen a few times. V gene TRBV7-9 combines with J gene TRBJ2-5; a possible D gene is TRBD1 (7 bases). The CDR3 length is 15 residues. V lost 0 bases and J lost 2, with 10 bases in between. CDR1 and CDR2 from the germline V gene are SEHNR and FQNEAQ (reference sequence). The CDR3 protein is CASSLAAGGQETQYF. The CDR3 bases are TGTGCCAGCAGCTTAGCGGCAGGGGGGCAAGAGACCCAGTACTTC.

The V gene is TRBV20-1, the J gene TRBJ1-5, with 11 positions matching TRBD1. With 3 bases clipped from V and 0 bases from J, the junction kept 7 bases outside the gene matches. The CDR3 covers 17 residues. The germline gives CDR1 DFQATT, CDR2 SNEGSKA (reference sequence). The CDR3: CSARTAGTGGSNQPQHF. The CDR3 nucleotides read TGCAGTGCTAGGACCGCCGGGACAGGGGGTAGCAATCAGCCCCAGCATTTT.

This sequence joins TRBV11-1 and TRBJ2-3; 7 bases align to TRBD2. The J segment lost 5 bases and the V segment lost 6 bases, leaving 5 bases of the junction unmatched. Looked up from germline, CDR1 is SGHAT and CDR2 is FQDESV (reference sequence). CDR3 length: 13 residues. The CDR3 nucleotides read TGTGCCAGCAGTGGGAGGGAAGGAGATACGCAGTATTTT. It encodes CASSGREGDTQYF.

This clonotype was observed many times. For the CDR3, the DNA is TGCAGTGCTAGAGATGGACAGGGGGGATACGAGCAGTACTTC. Its protein product is CSARDGQGGYEQYF. V is TRBV20-1 and J is TRBJ2-7, with TRBD1 identical over 10 bases. There are 14 residues in the CDR3. The V gene end was trimmed by 0 bases and the J gene end by 4 bases; junction bases not matched to a gene: 3. The germline CDR1 and CDR2 sequences are DFQATT and SNEGSKA (reference sequence).

To note about this clonotype: One base away lies a much larger clone, so this may be a sequencing read error. The chain combines TRBV2 with TRBJ2-2; D possibly uses TRBD1 or TRBD2 (6 bases each). The V gene's germline CDR1 is SNHLY and CDR2 FYNNEI. The CDR3 is 15 amino acids. The CDR3 region has the DNA TGTGCCGGCAGTAACAGCCGGGGGCACACCGGGGAGCTGTTTTTT. Translated, it gives CAGSNSRGHTGELFF.

The table lists this clonotype with many counts. The rearrangement uses TRBV14 and TRBJ1-2; D is unresolved. CDR3 length equals 16 residues. V was trimmed by 2 bases and J by 4 bases, leaving 17 bases between them. Per the germline V gene, CDR1 is SGHDN and CDR2 is FVKESK. CDR3 bases: TGTGCCAGCAGCCAAAGGACGGCAAGCTCTAGCTATGGCTACACCTTC. It encodes CASSQRTASSSYGYTF.

Remarks on this clonotype: Possible read error: a much larger clone is one base away. V and J are TRBV4-2 and TRBJ2-1; tentatively, D is TRBD1 (6 bases). V lost 4 bases, J lost 3 bases, and 13 bases lay in between. The CDR3 covers 15 residues. Germline CDR1 and CDR2: LGHNA and YNFKEQ. The CDR3 is CASSLQGDLYNEQFF. Written as DNA, the CDR3 is TGTGCCAGCAGCCTACAGGGAGACCTCTACAATGAGCAGTTCTTC.

This clonotype occurred once. Since no conserved phenylalanine or tryptophan closes the CDR3, a read error is the likely cause. The V call is TRBV19, the J call TRBJ2-7; D uncertain. Trimming removed 3 bases at V and 2 bases at J, with 11 bases between. The CDR3 covers 14 residues. Looked up from germline, CDR1 is LNHDA and CDR2 is SQIVND (reference sequence). CDR3 in amino acids: CASSMGQITYEQYL. CDR3 sequence (DNA): TGTGCCAGTAGTATGGGTCAGATTACCTACGAGCAGTACCTC.

The table lists this clonotype with many counts. CDR3: CASTNGPQVGDTQYF. The CDR3 region has the DNA TGTGCCAGCACCAACGGGCCCCAGGTGGGAGATACGCAGTATTTT. The J gene is TRBJ2-3, the V gene TRBV6-1; D not resolved. V lost 7 bases to trimming and J lost 5 bases, with 19 bases between them. Germline assignment: CDR1 MNHNS and CDR2 SASEGT. This CDR3 region has 15 residues.

The genes are TRBV2 and TRBJ2-7; 10 positions match TRBD1. Unmatched junction bases numbered 12, after V lost 4 bases and J lost 6 bases. Germline V gene sequence: CDR1 SNHLY, CDR2 FYNNEI. The CDR3 contains 16 residues. CDR3 DNA sequence: TGTGCCAGCAGTGCGCAACCGGGACAGGGGACTATCGAGCAGTACTTC. Translating gives CASSAQPGQGTIEQYF. Supplemented by reference TRBV2 and TRBJ2-7, the full variable domain reads EPEVTQTPSHQVTQMGQEVILRCVPISNHLYFYWYRQILGQKVEFLVSFYNNEISEKSEIFDDQFSVERPDGSNFTLKIRSTKLEDSAMYFCASSAQPGQGTIEQYFGPGTRLTVT.

This clonotype was seen many times. V gene TRBV24-1 combines with J gene TRBJ1-2; no reliable D call. Trimming took 4 bases from V and 4 from J, leaving 9 bases between them. The CDR3 totals 13 residues. The germline CDR1 and CDR2 sequences are KGHDR and SFDVKD. CDR3 amino acids: CATSDKEIYGYTF. The CDR3 region has the DNA TGTGCCACCAGTGACAAAGAAATCTATGGCTACACCTTC.

This clonotype was observed at least ten times. The chain carries TRBV18 and TRBJ2-1; unclear D gene. Looked up from germline, CDR1 is KGHSH and CDR2 is LQKENI. V was pared by 3 bases and J by 0 bases, with 12 bases between. The CDR3 spans 16 residues. The CDR3 nucleotides read TGTGCCAGCTCACCGACCCCAGCCAGCTCCTACAATGAGCAGTTCTTC. This gives the protein CASSPTPASSYNEQFF.

Only one count was recorded for this clonotype. This could be a read error, since a much larger clone is one nucleotide away. This chain connects TRBV18 to TRBJ2-1; D not certain. Germline CDR1 and CDR2: KGHSH and LQKENI. The CDR3 runs 15 residues. The CDR3 DNA reads TGTGCCCGCTCACCGCGGACGCCTCCCTACAATGAGCAGTTCTTC. Its protein is CARSPRTPPYNEQFF.

This clonotype occurred once. The chain carries TRBV7-3 and TRBJ2-2, with D perhaps TRBD1 (5 bases). Per germline, CDR1 SGHTA and CDR2 FQGTGA. With 6 bases removed from V and 0 bases from J, the gap between germline ends came to 8 bases. CDR3 length: 14 amino acids. The CDR3 nucleotides are TGTGCCAGCAGGGCAGGGACGAACACCGGGGAGCTGTTTTTT. It yields the protein CASRAGTNTGELFF.

The sample holds one count of this clonotype. The chain uses TRBV6-2 or TRBV6-3 and TRBJ2-3; 11 nucleotides agree with TRBD2. With 7 bases clipped from V and 1 base from J, the junction kept 7 bases outside the gene matches. CDR1 MNHEY and CDR2 SVGEGT come from the germline V gene. This CDR3 is 16 amino acids long. The CDR3 reads CASTSPLAGGTDTQYF. CDR3 coding DNA: TGTGCCAGCACTTCCCCACTAGCGGGGGGCACAGATACGCAGTATTTT.

This chain connects TRBV12-3 or TRBV12-4 to TRBJ2-1, with 8 bases identical to TRBD2. This CDR3 is built from 16 residues. Trimming removed 5 bases from V and 4 bases from J; junction bases left unmatched: 10. CDR3 sequence reads: CASSHPSGGAYNEQFF. As DNA, the CDR3 is TGTGCCAGCAGTCATCCCTCCGGGGGGGCTTACAATGAGCAGTTCTTC.

This clonotype was counted ten times or more. V is TRBV27 and J is TRBJ2-3; perhaps TRBD1 as D (6 bases). This CDR3 spans 17 amino acids. CDR1 and CDR2 (germline): MNHEY, SMNVEV (reference sequence). Trimming removed 1 base at V and 3 bases at J, with 17 bases between. The CDR3 nucleotides read TGTGCCAGCAGTTTATGGGCCTCAGACAGGTCAACAGATACGCAGTATTTT. Residues: CASSLWASDRSTDTQYF.

This clonotype was seen repeatedly, ten times or more. This sequence joins TRBV11-2 and TRBJ2-2; tentatively, D is TRBD1 (6 bases). Germline V gene lookup returns CDR1 SGHAT and CDR2 FQNNGV. Trimming removed 5 bases from V and 5 bases from J, with 12 bases in between. CDR3 length: 14 residues. The CDR3 DNA reads as TGTGCCAGCAGCCCAGGACAGTGGACCGGGGAGCTGTTTTTT. It codes for CASSPGQWTGELFF.

CDR3 DNA: TGTGCCAGTAGTATCGTGGGGTCGGGAGGCTACACCTTC. It yields the protein CASSIVGSGGYTF. The rearrangement uses TRBV19 and TRBJ1-2; D is uncertain. From germline, CDR1 is LNHDA and CDR2 SQIVND (reference sequence). The CDR3 consists of 13 residues. Trimming cost V 3 bases and J 8 bases, with 13 bases left between them.

Ten or more counts support this clonotype. This chain connects TRBV6-1 to TRBJ2-1; 8 nucleotides line up with TRBD1. J lost 16 bases, V lost 5 bases, and 10 bases had no gene match. Germline V lookup: CDR1 MNHNS, CDR2 SASEGT. CDR3 length: 12 amino acids. The CDR3 reads CASSYGGQAPFF. The DNA for the CDR3 is TGTGCCAGCAGTTATGGGGGACAGGCACCCTTCTTC.

J is TRBJ1-4 and V is TRBV30; D is uncertain. Trimming shortened V by 0 bases and J by 8 bases, and 4 bases separated the two germline ends. Germline values: CDR1 GTSNPN, CDR2 SVGIG (reference sequence). The CDR3 totals 11 residues. The CDR3 region is CAWSVLEKLFF. As DNA, the CDR3 is TGTGCCTGGAGTGTATTGGAAAAACTGTTTTTT.

V gene TRBV7-2 combines with J gene TRBJ2-5, with D unclear. Trimming took off 7 bases at V and 4 bases at J, with 13 bases between the two ends. CDR1 is SGHTA, CDR2 FQGNSA, per germline. This CDR3 has 13 residues. The CDR3: CASMDFSTETQYF. For the CDR3, the DNA is TGTGCCAGCATGGATTTTAGCACAGAGACCCAGTACTTC.

Comments on this clonotype: With a much larger clone just one base away, this may be a read error. The V gene is TRBV2, the J gene TRBJ1-5, with a weak D call TRBD1 (5 bases). V lost 8 bases and J 0 bases, leaving 14 bases between the germline ends. This CDR3 spans 15 amino acids. Germline assignment: CDR1 SNHLY and CDR2 FYNNEI. The CDR3 sequence is CASGGRGISNQPQHF. In DNA form, the CDR3 reads TGTGCCAGCGGTGGACGGGGGATTAGCAATCAGCCCCAGCATTTT.

The sample holds many counts of this clonotype. The V gene is TRBV6-2 or TRBV6-3, the J gene TRBJ2-3; D unresolved. Trimming took off 0 bases at V and 3 bases at J, with 4 bases between the two ends. In germline, CDR1 is MNHEY, CDR2 SVGEGT. The CDR3 length is 13 residues. CDR3 sequence: CASSYSYTDTQYF. CDR3 in DNA: TGTGCCAGCAGTTACTCCTATACAGATACGCAGTATTTT.

Concerning this clonotype itself: A much bigger clone sits one base away, suggesting this may be a read error. This sequence joins TRBV4-1 and TRBJ2-1; maybe TRBD1 (5 bases). CDR3 size: 17 residues. CDR1 and CDR2 from the germline V gene are MGHRA and YSYEKL. The V end was cut by 4 bases, the J end by 0 bases, with 16 bases between. The CDR3 DNA is TGCGCCAGCAGCCGATCCTTACAGGAGAGCTCCTACAATGAGCAGTTCTTC. Its protein is CASSRSLQESSYNEQFF.

The chain couples TRBV12-3 or TRBV12-4 to TRBJ2-7; 7 bases match TRBD1. J gave up 5 bases and V 7 bases, and 8 bases lay outside the gene matches. The CDR3 is 13 residues long. This CDR3 is CASKGAGRNEQYF. The DNA for the CDR3 is TGTGCCAGCAAGGGGGCCGGCCGGAACGAGCAGTACTTC.

This clonotype was detected a few times. This sequence joins TRBV18 and TRBJ1-5, with TRBD1 identical over 7 bases. Germline V CDR1 and CDR2: KGHSH, LQKENI. The CDR3 has 14 amino acids. The V segment lost 5 bases and the J segment 4 bases; nucleotides outside the gene matches: 5. The CDR3 sequence is CASSSRTGNQPQHF. For the CDR3, the DNA is TGTGCCAGCTCATCTCGGACAGGTAATCAGCCCCAGCATTTT.

This clonotype occurred many times. V is TRBV20-1 and J is TRBJ1-6; 8 bases line up with TRBD1. V was pared by 0 bases and J by 8 bases, with 9 bases of the junction left unmatched. This CDR3 is built from 16 residues. Germline CDR1 reads DFQATT; CDR2 reads SNEGSKA (reference sequence). DNA for the CDR3: TGCAGTGCTAGAGATCCTGGACAGGGAGGCGATTCACCCCTCCACTTT. Its protein is CSARDPGQGGDSPLHF.